The rows below give T cell receptor beta chains drawn from one sample of a study of T cells in Graves' hyperthyroidism and ophthalmopathy. TCRdb reprocessed the multiplex PCR reads with MiXCR, giving one entry per CDR3 protein. In the table there are about 600,000 distinct CDR3 sequences, about 14% of which are singletons. Specimen: blood. These receptors all come from a woman younger than 35 with Graves' ophthalmopathy. CDR3s include the opening cysteine and the closing phenylalanine or tryptophan. The D gene is left open where the match is weak. A clone size is listed for some rows: how often the clone was seen (once, few, many), or a class if it is expanded.

d_call	j_call	v_call	clone_size	cdr3_aa	cdr3_nt
.	TRBJ2-7	TRBV11-3	many	CASRGAGTHYEQYF	TGTGCCAGCAGGGGGGCCGGGACACACTACGAGCAGTACTTC
TRBD2	TRBJ2-2	TRBV7-2	.	CASSLWSWGLAGSRDTGELFF	TGTGCCAGCAGCTTATGGTCCTGGGGGCTAGCGGGAAGTCGGGACACCGGGGAGCTGTTTTTT
.	TRBJ1-1	TRBV29-1	many	CSVTTGNTEAFF	TGCAGCGTCACCACAGGCAACACTGAAGCTTTCTTT
TRBD2	TRBJ2-1	TRBV2	many	CASSERRTWEGLDNEQFF	TGTGCCAGCAGTGAAAGGAGGACGTGGGAGGGGTTAGACAATGAGCAGTTCTTC
TRBD1	TRBJ2-7	TRBV25-1	many	CASSDSTGGYEQYF	TGTGCCAGCAGTGACTCGACAGGGGGCTACGAGCAGTACTTC
.	TRBJ2-1	TRBV6-1	.	CASSELGGLVIDEQFF	TGTGCCAGCAGTGAATTGGGGGGGCTCGTGATAGATGAGCAGTTCTTC
.	TRBJ1-5	TRBV30	many	CAWSATGGEEQPQHF	TGTGCCTGGAGCGCCACGGGGGGTGAGGAACAGCCCCAGCATTTT
.	TRBJ2-5	TRBV5-6	few	CASTALEIEDHPGETQYF	TGTGCCAGTACCGCCCTGGAGATAGAGGACCACCCTGGGGAGACCCAGTACTTC
.	TRBJ2-3	TRBV6-2/TRBV6-3	many	CASSSRTGSGISTDTQYF	TGTGCCAGCAGTTCGCGGACAGGTAGCGGGATAAGCACAGATACGCAGTATTTT
.	TRBJ1-1	TRBV7-9	many	CASTHPLGTGNTEAFF	TGTGCCAGCACCCACCCCCTGGGTACAGGGAACACTGAAGCTTTCTTT
.	TRBJ2-1	TRBV7-9	few	CASSPPEGHLDYNEQFF	TGTGCCAGCAGCCCACCCGAAGGGCATCTAGACTACAATGAGCAGTTCTTC
TRBD1	TRBJ2-5	TRBV20-1	many	CSARDLVRTGGEQETQYF	TGCAGTGCTAGAGATCTGGTCAGAACAGGGGGCGAGCAAGAGACCCAGTACTTC
.	TRBJ1-1	TRBV7-9	many	CASSLSPGTHPNEAFF	TGTGCCAGCAGCTTATCGCCGGGGACCCACCCGAATGAAGCTTTCTTT
.	TRBJ1-4	TRBV28	many	CASSFLGSEKLFF	TGTGCCAGCAGTTTCCTTGGGAGTGAAAAACTGTTTTTT
.	TRBJ1-6	TRBV6-2/TRBV6-3	many	CASSYLGEQSPLHF	TGTGCCAGCAGTTACCTCGGGGAGCAGTCACCCCTCCACTTT
.	TRBJ2-1	TRBV6-2/TRBV6-3	many	CASTWDSGFTYNEQFF	TGTGCCAGCACTTGGGACAGCGGGTTCACCTACAATGAGCAGTTCTTC
.	TRBJ2-3	TRBV9	few	CASTLMGDSTDTQYF	TGTGCCAGCACCCTGATGGGTGACAGCACAGATACGCAGTATTTT
.	TRBJ2-5	TRBV25-1	many	CASSDPGLYQETQYF	TGTGCCAGCAGTGATCCCGGACTGTACCAAGAGACCCAGTACTTC
TRBD2	TRBJ2-7	TRBV7-2	many	CASSSTAGGPQHEQYF	TGTGCCAGCAGCTCCACGGCGGGAGGGCCCCAGCACGAGCAGTACTTC
TRBD2	TRBJ2-7	TRBV2	many	CASSAGTSQTYEQYF	TGTGCCAGCAGTGCCGGGACTAGCCAGACCTACGAGCAGTACTTC
.	TRBJ1-3	TRBV5-5	few	CASSLVARSGNTIYF	TGTGCCAGCAGCTTAGTAGCGCGCTCTGGAAACACCATATATTTT
.	TRBJ2-3	TRBV9	.	CASSAPRGIRGADTQYF	TGTGCCAGCAGCGCCCCAAGGGGGATCCGTGGCGCAGATACGCAGTATTTT
.	TRBJ2-3	TRBV12-3/TRBV12-4	many	CASSSLTGAGDTQYF	TGTGCCAGCAGTTCACTAACAGGGGCGGGGGATACGCAGTATTTT
TRBD2	TRBJ2-5	TRBV28	.	CASSFRRGGLGETQYF	TGTGCCAGCAGTTTCCGACGGGGGGGCCTGGGAGAGACCCAGTACTTC
TRBD2	TRBJ2-3	TRBV19	.	CASSPSGVAGGGTDTQYF	TGTGCCAGTAGCCCCAGCGGGGTAGCGGGAGGGGGCACAGATACGCAGTATTTT
TRBD2	TRBJ2-1	TRBV11-1	many	CASSPRTSGYNEQFF	TGTGCCAGCAGCCCACGGACTAGCGGCTACAATGAGCAGTTCTTC
.	TRBJ2-7	TRBV30	many	CAWSVGFSYEQYF	TGTGCCTGGAGTGTGGGATTTTCGTACGAGCAGTACTTC
TRBD2	TRBJ2-2	TRBV13	few	CASAPGLAGGGTGELFF	TGTGCCAGCGCTCCGGGACTAGCGGGAGGAGGAACCGGGGAGCTGTTTTTT
.	TRBJ1-1	TRBV7-6	many	CASSLRPRNTEAFF	TGTGCCAGCAGCTTGCGGCCCCGGAACACTGAAGCTTTCTTT
.	TRBJ1-5	TRBV6-1	many	CASSLVSWNQPQHF	TGTGCCAGCAGTTTAGTAAGCTGGAATCAGCCCCAGCATTTT
TRBD1	TRBJ2-2	TRBV24-1	.	CATSDPGQGSNTGELFF	TGTGCCACCAGTGATCCAGGACAGGGGTCTAACACCGGGGAGCTGTTTTTT
.	TRBJ1-1	TRBV6-6	many	CASSYFPTANTEAFF	TGTGCCAGCAGTTACTTTCCGACAGCGAACACTGAAGCTTTCTTT
.	TRBJ1-3	TRBV7-8	few	CASSSRSYSGNTIYF	TGTGCCAGCAGCTCGCGTTCTTACTCTGGAAACACCATATATTTT
TRBD1	TRBJ2-3	TRBV27	many	CASSFGTGGARLGTDTQYF	TGTGCCAGCAGTTTCGGGACAGGGGGCGCGCGATTGGGCACAGATACGCAGTATTTT
.	TRBJ2-3	TRBV7-9	many	CASSLAGASTQYF	TGTGCCAGCAGCTTAGCGGGGGCGAGTACGCAGTATTTT
.	TRBJ2-3	TRBV7-2	many	CAVPDGHTQYF	TGTGCCGTCCCGGATGGTCATACGCAGTATTTT
.	TRBJ2-7	TRBV2	many	CASSEGVSSFYEQYF	TGTGCCAGCAGTGAAGGTGTCAGTTCCTTTTACGAGCAGTACTTC
TRBD2	TRBJ2-7	TRBV20-1	.	CSARVLTSGSYEQYF	TGCAGTGCTAGAGTACTGACTAGCGGGAGTTACGAGCAGTACTTC
TRBD1	TRBJ1-2	TRBV12-3/TRBV12-4	.	CASSYRTGPLIYGYTF	TGTGCCAGCAGTTACAGGACAGGGCCCCTCATCTATGGCTACACCTTC
.	TRBJ1-2	TRBV30	many	CARGIVGAANYGYTF	TGTGCCCGTGGAATTGTAGGGGCTGCTAACTATGGCTACACCTTC
.	TRBJ2-6	TRBV7-2	.	CASSLQTTHPFSGANVLTF	TGTGCCAGCAGCCTTCAGACAACCCATCCTTTCTCTGGGGCCAACGTCCTGACTTTC
.	TRBJ1-1	TRBV20-1	.	CSAPLLRNTEAFF	TGCAGTGCTCCCCTCCTTAGGAACACTGAAGCTTTCTTT
.	TRBJ2-3	TRBV12-3/TRBV12-4	many	CASSLGRASGTDTQYF	TGTGCCAGCAGTTTAGGGAGGGCTAGCGGCACAGATACGCAGTATTTT
.	TRBJ1-1	TRBV19	.	CASSPRATSNTEAFF	TGTGCCAGTAGCCCCCGCGCGACGAGCAACACTGAAGCTTTCTTT
.	TRBJ1-6	TRBV19	few	CASSIGTAASYNSPLHF	TGTGCCAGTAGTATAGGAACAGCAGCCTCCTATAATTCACCCCTCCACTTT
.	TRBJ1-2	TRBV3-1	.	CASSLLLAGGIYGYTF	TGTGCCAGCAGTCTCCTACTCGCGGGGGGCATTTATGGCTACACCTTC
.	TRBJ1-6	TRBV12-3/TRBV12-4	.	CASSFRTNSPLHF	TGTGCCAGCAGTTTTAGGACGAATTCACCCCTCCACTTT
.	TRBJ2-3	TRBV2	many	CASSERQLLNPSTNTQYF	TGTGCCAGCAGCGAGAGGCAGTTACTTAACCCTAGCACAAATACGCAGTATTTT
.	TRBJ2-5	TRBV29-1	many	CSVDLGQGSETQYF	TGCAGCGTTGATTTAGGTCAGGGGTCGGAGACCCAGTACTTC
TRBD1	TRBJ1-2	TRBV20-1	many	CSAPGLTGNYGYTF	TGCAGTGCCCCCGGATTGACAGGGAACTATGGCTACACCTTC
.	TRBJ2-3	TRBV7-9	few	CASRKRTGRVDTQYF	TGTGCCAGCAGAAAGAGGACGGGGAGAGTAGATACGCAGTATTTT
TRBD2	TRBJ2-5	TRBV2	many	CASSEREGSGRGETQYF	TGTGCCAGCAGTGAACGGGAGGGGAGCGGGAGAGGGGAGACCCAGTACTTC
.	TRBJ2-3	TRBV27	.	CASSARQVTDTQYF	TGTGCCAGCAGTGCTCGACAGGTTACAGATACGCAGTATTTT
.	TRBJ1-2	TRBV3-1	many	CASSQGWEVLYGYTF	TGTGCCAGCAGCCAAGGGTGGGAGGTGCTCTATGGCTACACCTTC
.	TRBJ2-3	TRBV2	many	CASSESRPFTDTQYF	TGTGCCAGCAGTGAATCCAGGCCCTTCACAGATACGCAGTATTTT
TRBD2	TRBJ2-7	TRBV2	many	CASTREVGYEQYF	TGTGCCAGCACTCGGGAGGTTGGCTACGAGCAGTACTTC
TRBD1	TRBJ2-5	TRBV5-1	many	CASRQGAGETQYF	TGCGCCAGTAGACAGGGGGCTGGGGAGACCCAGTACTTC
TRBD1	TRBJ1-1	TRBV11-1	many	CASSLDRGDTEAFF	TGTGCCAGCAGCTTAGACAGGGGGGACACTGAAGCTTTCTTT
TRBD1	TRBJ1-6	TRBV28	many	CASSSAGTGGASNSPLHF	TGTGCCAGCAGTTCAGCCGGGACAGGGGGCGCAAGTAATTCACCCCTCCACTTT
TRBD1	TRBJ1-3	TRBV15	.	CATSRGQGFSGNTIYF	TGTGCCACCAGCAGGGGACAGGGATTCTCTGGAAACACCATATATTTT